A selection of T cell receptor beta chains follows, all from one sample in a study of blood T cell repertoires in COVID-19. Data came from immunoSEQ multiplex PCR; TCRdb stores just in-frame clones and leaves some out. This table has around 180,000 clones, more than 75% appearing once. Material: peripheral blood. The receptors derive from a human donor in a cohort sampled during active COVID-19. Each CDR3 is given with its conserved first and last residue. A D gene is named only where the DNA matches it firmly. Part of the rows lack a size; the others show once, few, many or a class for expanded clones.

d_call: -; j_call: TRBJ2-3; clone_size: -; v_call: TRBV2; cdr3_aa: CAVIRVQNTQDTQYF; cdr3_nt: TGTGCCGTGATTCGGGTGCAAAATACACAAGATACGCAGTATTTT
d_call: TRBD1; j_call: TRBJ1-1; clone_size: -; v_call: TRBV3-1/TRBV3-2; cdr3_aa: CASSPTGQGTEAFF; cdr3_nt: TGTGCCAGCAGCCCCACGGGACAGGGCACTGAAGCTTTCTTT
d_call: TRBD2; j_call: TRBJ2-7; clone_size: -; v_call: TRBV12-5; cdr3_aa: CASGLPIRDYPDEQYF; cdr3_nt: TGTGCTAGTGGTTTGCCTATACGGGACTATCCGGACGAGCAGTACTTC
d_call: TRBD1; j_call: TRBJ1-2; clone_size: -; v_call: TRBV24-1; cdr3_aa: CATSHPGTGGDGYTF; cdr3_nt: TGTGCCACCAGTCATCCCGGGACAGGGGGCGATGGCTACACCTTC
d_call: TRBD2; j_call: TRBJ2-1; clone_size: -; v_call: TRBV7-9; cdr3_aa: CASSPGVAGGDNEQFF; cdr3_nt: TGTGCCAGCAGCCCGGGAGTAGCGGGAGGCGACAATGAGCAGTTCTTC
d_call: -; j_call: TRBJ1-1; clone_size: -; v_call: TRBV11-2; cdr3_aa: CASAPDYAEAFF; cdr3_nt: TGTGCCAGCGCCCCAGATTACGCTGAAGCTTTCTTT
d_call: -; j_call: TRBJ1-3; clone_size: -; v_call: TRBV9; cdr3_aa: CASSVDMGSGGNTIYF; cdr3_nt: TGTGCCAGCAGCGTAGATATGGGGAGTGGTGGAAACACCATATATTTT
d_call: -; j_call: TRBJ1-2; clone_size: -; v_call: TRBV28; cdr3_aa: CASVGGKGYGYTF; cdr3_nt: TGTGCCAGCGTGGGGGGTAAGGGCTATGGCTACACCTTC
d_call: TRBD2; j_call: TRBJ2-1; clone_size: -; v_call: TRBV30; cdr3_aa: CAWRTLAENNEQFF; cdr3_nt: TGTGCCTGGAGGACTCTAGCGGAAAACAATGAGCAGTTCTTC
d_call: -; j_call: TRBJ2-7; clone_size: -; v_call: TRBV19; cdr3_aa: CASNSQGPLYEQYF; cdr3_nt: TGTGCCAGTAATTCACAGGGACCACTCTACGAGCAGTACTTC
d_call: TRBD2; j_call: TRBJ2-3; clone_size: -; v_call: TRBV6-2/TRBV6-3; cdr3_aa: CASSRHSSGDTQYF; cdr3_nt: TGTGCCAGCAGTCGACACTCTAGCGGGGATACGCAGTATTTT
d_call: -; j_call: TRBJ1-1; clone_size: -; v_call: TRBV9; cdr3_aa: CASSVVGRENTEAFF; cdr3_nt: TGTGCCAGCAGCGTAGTAGGCAGGGAGAACACTGAAGCTTTCTTT
d_call: TRBD1; j_call: TRBJ1-1; clone_size: -; v_call: TRBV7-2; cdr3_aa: CASSPDRAIRTEAFF; cdr3_nt: TGTGCCAGCAGCCCAGACAGGGCTATAAGGACTGAAGCTTTCTTT
d_call: TRBD1; j_call: TRBJ1-3; clone_size: -; v_call: TRBV6-1; cdr3_aa: CASSEGTGTGGNTIYF; cdr3_nt: TGTGCCAGCAGTGAAGGAACCGGGACAGGGGGAAACACCATATATTTT
d_call: -; j_call: TRBJ1-3; clone_size: -; v_call: TRBV18; cdr3_aa: CASSPSRGPGNTIYF; cdr3_nt: TGTGCCAGCTCACCATCAAGGGGTCCCGGAAACACCATATATTTT
d_call: TRBD2; j_call: TRBJ2-1; clone_size: -; v_call: TRBV7-9; cdr3_aa: CASSSASGSSYNEQFF; cdr3_nt: TGTGCCAGCAGCTCGGCTAGCGGGAGCTCCTACAATGAGCAGTTCTTC
d_call: TRBD1; j_call: TRBJ2-5; clone_size: -; v_call: TRBV7-2; cdr3_aa: CASDNRGRLGETQYF; cdr3_nt: TGTGCCAGCGACAACAGGGGACGCTTGGGTGAGACCCAGTACTTC
d_call: TRBD1; j_call: TRBJ1-5; clone_size: -; v_call: TRBV9; cdr3_aa: CASSSGTGNQPQHF; cdr3_nt: TGTGCCAGCAGCAGCGGGACAGGGAATCAGCCCCAGCATTTT
d_call: -; j_call: TRBJ2-6; clone_size: -; v_call: TRBV4-3; cdr3_aa: CASSQDDSRSGANVLTF; cdr3_nt: TGCGCCAGCAGCCAAGATGACAGCCGTTCTGGGGCCAACGTCCTGACTTTC
d_call: TRBD1; j_call: TRBJ1-2; clone_size: once; v_call: TRBV15; cdr3_aa: CATSRGDRVGLYGYTF; cdr3_nt: TGTGCCACCAGCAGGGGGGACAGGGTGGGACTCTATGGCTACACCTTC
d_call: -; j_call: TRBJ2-7; clone_size: -; v_call: TRBV2; cdr3_aa: CASRIRQGAIEQYF; cdr3_nt: TGTGCCAGCAGGATTCGGCAAGGGGCAATCGAGCAGTACTTC
d_call: -; j_call: TRBJ1-3; clone_size: -; v_call: TRBV30; cdr3_aa: CAWARNTIYF; cdr3_nt: TGTGCCTGGGCTCGAAACACCATATATTTT
d_call: TRBD1; j_call: TRBJ1-3; clone_size: -; v_call: TRBV15; cdr3_aa: CATSQTGVGGNTIYF; cdr3_nt: TGTGCCACCAGCCAAACAGGGGTTGGTGGAAACACCATATATTTT
d_call: TRBD1; j_call: TRBJ2-4; clone_size: -; v_call: TRBV4-3; cdr3_aa: CASSQDGTDSKNIQYF; cdr3_nt: TGCGCCAGCAGCCAAGACGGGACAGACTCCAAAAACATTCAGTACTTC
d_call: TRBD1; j_call: TRBJ2-2; clone_size: -; v_call: TRBV7-9; cdr3_aa: CASSSRGFRELFF; cdr3_nt: TGTGCCAGCAGCTCCAGGGGGTTCCGGGAGCTGTTTTTT
d_call: TRBD2; j_call: TRBJ2-7; clone_size: few; v_call: TRBV19; cdr3_aa: CASSVLAGGWYEQYF; cdr3_nt: TGTGCCAGTAGTGTCCTAGCGGGAGGTTGGTACGAGCAGTACTTC
d_call: TRBD2; j_call: TRBJ2-7; clone_size: -; v_call: TRBV5-1; cdr3_aa: CASSLESGGGFYEQYF; cdr3_nt: TGCGCCAGCAGCTTGGAGAGCGGGGGGGGTTTCTACGAGCAGTACTTC
d_call: TRBD2; j_call: TRBJ2-5; clone_size: once; v_call: TRBV25-1; cdr3_aa: CASSDSRTSGGRETQYF; cdr3_nt: TGTGCCAGCAGTGACTCCCGGACTAGCGGGGGGCGAGAGACCCAGTACTTC
d_call: -; j_call: TRBJ1-2; clone_size: -; v_call: TRBV4-3; cdr3_aa: CASSQEGTSYGYTF; cdr3_nt: TGCGCCAGCAGCCAAGAAGGGACATCGTATGGCTACACCTTC
d_call: -; j_call: TRBJ2-7; clone_size: -; v_call: TRBV11-3; cdr3_aa: CASSLDSSRGEQYF; cdr3_nt: TGTGCCAGCAGCTTAGATTCCTCTCGGGGCGAGCAGTACTTC
d_call: -; j_call: TRBJ1-5; clone_size: -; v_call: TRBV7-2; cdr3_aa: CASSLVGGLGDQPQHF; cdr3_nt: TGTGCCAGCAGCTTAGTGGGCGGGCTCGGGGATCAGCCCCAGCATTTT
d_call: TRBD2; j_call: TRBJ2-5; clone_size: -; v_call: TRBV5-4; cdr3_aa: CASSLTGGPQETQYF; cdr3_nt: TGTGCCAGCAGCTTGACGGGAGGCCCCCAAGAGACCCAGTACTTC
d_call: -; j_call: TRBJ1-1; clone_size: few; v_call: TRBV6-2/TRBV6-3; cdr3_aa: CASSYPLRGLNTEAFF; cdr3_nt: TGTGCCAGCAGTTACCCCCTGCGGGGCCTGAACACTGAAGCTTTCTTT
d_call: -; j_call: TRBJ1-2; clone_size: -; v_call: TRBV2; cdr3_aa: CASSGGGTYGYTF; cdr3_nt: TGTGCCAGCAGTGGGGGAGGGACCTATGGCTACACCTTC
d_call: -; j_call: TRBJ2-3; clone_size: -; v_call: TRBV11-2; cdr3_aa: CASSLERVKYF; cdr3_nt: TGTGCCAGCAGCTTAGAACGAGTCAAGTATTTT
d_call: -; j_call: TRBJ1-1; clone_size: -; v_call: TRBV6-5; cdr3_aa: CASSYPGGTEAFF; cdr3_nt: TGTGCCAGCAGTTACCCCGGGGGTACTGAAGCTTTCTTT
d_call: -; j_call: TRBJ2-3; clone_size: few; v_call: TRBV27; cdr3_aa: CASSLVAGVVDTQYF; cdr3_nt: TGTGCCAGCAGTTTGGTTGCAGGGGTAGTGGATACGCAGTATTTT
d_call: TRBD2; j_call: TRBJ2-3; clone_size: -; v_call: TRBV4-2; cdr3_aa: CASSQSLAGADTQYF; cdr3_nt: TGTGCCAGCAGCCAATCTTTAGCGGGGGCAGATACGCAGTATTTT
d_call: TRBD1; j_call: TRBJ2-7; clone_size: -; v_call: TRBV6-2/TRBV6-3; cdr3_aa: CASSMGQGVHEQYF; cdr3_nt: TGTGCCAGCAGTATGGGACAGGGGGTACACGAGCAGTACTTC
d_call: -; j_call: TRBJ1-5; clone_size: -; v_call: TRBV5-5; cdr3_aa: CASSLAFPGDQPQHF; cdr3_nt: TGTGCCAGCAGCTTGGCCTTCCCAGGGGACCAGCCCCAGCATTTT
d_call: TRBD1; j_call: TRBJ1-1; clone_size: -; v_call: TRBV5-1; cdr3_aa: CASSFSRPGTGGFDTEAFF; cdr3_nt: TGCGCCAGCAGCTTTTCCAGGCCCGGGACAGGGGGGTTTGACACTGAAGCTTTCTTT
d_call: TRBD2; j_call: TRBJ2-7; clone_size: few; v_call: TRBV7-2; cdr3_aa: CASSLSSGRVPYEQYF; cdr3_nt: TGTGCCAGCAGCTTAAGTAGCGGGAGGGTCCCCTACGAGCAGTACTTC
d_call: -; j_call: TRBJ2-7; clone_size: -; v_call: TRBV5-1; cdr3_aa: CASQMTSGFYSYEQYF; cdr3_nt: TGCGCCAGTCAGATGACAAGCGGGTTTTACTCCTACGAGCAGTACTTC
d_call: TRBD1; j_call: TRBJ2-7; clone_size: -; v_call: TRBV19; cdr3_aa: CASSLRQGYEQYF; cdr3_nt: TGTGCCAGTAGTCTTCGACAGGGCTACGAGCAGTACTTC
d_call: TRBD1; j_call: TRBJ1-1; clone_size: -; v_call: TRBV10-3; cdr3_aa: CAISGARTGEWTPNTEAFF; cdr3_nt: TGTGCCATCAGTGGAGCTAGGACAGGGGAGTGGACCCCGAACACTGAAGCTTTCTTT
d_call: -; j_call: TRBJ1-2; clone_size: -; v_call: TRBV7-9; cdr3_aa: CASSLDQGRGWGYTF; cdr3_nt: TGTGCCAGCAGCTTAGATCAGGGGCGCGGCTGGGGCTACACCTTC
d_call: -; j_call: TRBJ1-5; clone_size: -; v_call: TRBV6-1; cdr3_aa: CASSVPEPGIRSNQPQHF; cdr3_nt: TGTGCCAGCAGTGTCCCCGAACCAGGGATTCGTAGCAATCAGCCCCAGCATTTT
d_call: TRBD1; j_call: TRBJ1-1; clone_size: -; v_call: TRBV19; cdr3_aa: CASASDRGMNTEAFF; cdr3_nt: TGTGCCAGTGCCTCGGACAGGGGCATGAACACTGAAGCTTTCTTT
d_call: TRBD1; j_call: TRBJ1-5; clone_size: -; v_call: TRBV24-1; cdr3_aa: CATSDNGQGVDQPQHF; cdr3_nt: TGTGCCACCAGTGACAACGGACAGGGAGTAGATCAGCCCCAGCATTTT
d_call: TRBD2; j_call: TRBJ2-7; clone_size: -; v_call: TRBV7-2; cdr3_aa: CASSLGTRPWEQYF; cdr3_nt: TGTGCCAGCAGCTTAGGGACTAGGCCCTGGGAGCAGTACTTC
d_call: -; j_call: TRBJ2-3; clone_size: -; v_call: TRBV27; cdr3_aa: CASRWRAGTDTQYF; cdr3_nt: TGTGCCAGCAGATGGAGGGCCGGGACAGATACGCAGTATTTT
d_call: TRBD1; j_call: TRBJ1-2; clone_size: -; v_call: TRBV6-5; cdr3_aa: CASRRQGGYTF; cdr3_nt: TGTGCCAGCAGAAGACAGGGAGGCTACACCTTC
d_call: -; j_call: TRBJ1-6; clone_size: -; v_call: TRBV30; cdr3_aa: CAWSAGAGRNSPLHF; cdr3_nt: TGTGCCTGGAGTGCAGGGGCCGGGAGGAATTCACCCCTCCACTTT